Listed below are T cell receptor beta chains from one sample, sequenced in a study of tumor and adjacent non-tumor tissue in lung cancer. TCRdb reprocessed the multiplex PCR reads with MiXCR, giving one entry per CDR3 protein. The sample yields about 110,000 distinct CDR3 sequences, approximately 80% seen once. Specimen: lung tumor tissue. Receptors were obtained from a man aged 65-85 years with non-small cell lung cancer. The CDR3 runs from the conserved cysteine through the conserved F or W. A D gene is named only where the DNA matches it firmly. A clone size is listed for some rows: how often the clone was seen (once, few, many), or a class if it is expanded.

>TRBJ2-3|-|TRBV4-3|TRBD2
TGTGCCAGCAGCCAAGATGTAGCGGGAGGGCCAGATACGCAGTATTTT
CASSQDVAGGPDTQYF
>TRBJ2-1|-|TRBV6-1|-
TGTGCCACCAGTGAAGGTCCTGGGGTCTCCTACAATGAGCAGTTCTTC
CATSEGPGVSYNEQFF
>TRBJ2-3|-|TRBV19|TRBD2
TGTGCCAGTACTAGGGGACTAGCGGGAGACCCAACCAAGTTGGATACGCAGTATTTT
CASTRGLAGDPTKLDTQYF
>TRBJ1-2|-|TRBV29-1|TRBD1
TGCAGCATTATCGGGACAGACTATGACTACACCTTT
CSIIGTDYDYTF
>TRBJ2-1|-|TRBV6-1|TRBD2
TGTGCCAGCAGTGATCTGGGAGGGCCGTGGTTGCTCGTCTACAATGAGCAGTTCTTC
CASSDLGGPWLLVYNEQFF
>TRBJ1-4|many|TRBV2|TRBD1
TGTGCCAGCAAGACGGGACAGGGAAGTGAAAAACTGTTTTTT
CASKTGQGSEKLFF
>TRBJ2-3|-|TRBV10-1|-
TGCGCCAGCAGTGAGTCGGAGTTTGGCACAGATACTCAGTATTTT
CASSESEFGTDTQYF
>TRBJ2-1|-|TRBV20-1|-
TGCAGTGCTAGAGATCCCAGTGGTGGGGCCGGTTGGGTTGTGCAGTTCTTC
CSARDPSGGAGWVVQFF
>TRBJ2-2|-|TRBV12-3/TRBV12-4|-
TGTACCAGCAGGATATTGGCCGCCTGGGAGCTGTTTTTT
CTSRILAAWELFF
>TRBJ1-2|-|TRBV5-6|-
TGTGCCAGCAGCCTGGTGGTTGGTGTCAGACAGGATTATGGCTACACCTTC
CASSLVVGVRQDYGYTF
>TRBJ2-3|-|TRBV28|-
TGTGCCGGCAGATTTGCGGGAACCACAGATACGCAGTATTTT
CAGRFAGTTDTQYF
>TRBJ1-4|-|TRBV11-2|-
TGTGCCAGCAGCAGAAGTGTGATGAGTAATGAAAAACTGTTTTTT
CASSRSVMSNEKLFF
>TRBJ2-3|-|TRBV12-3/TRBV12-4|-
TGTGCCAGCCGGGGAACGGTTGGGGATACGCACTATTTT
CASRGTVGDTHYF
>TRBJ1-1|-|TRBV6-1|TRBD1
TGTGCCAGCAGTGAACTGCGGCCAGGGGGTAAGAACACTGAAGCTTTCTTT
CASSELRPGGKNTEAFF
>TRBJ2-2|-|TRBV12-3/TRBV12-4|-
TGTGCCAGCAGTTTTTCCTTAGGAGTAGCGCCCGGGGAGCTGTTTTTT
CASSFSLGVAPGELFF
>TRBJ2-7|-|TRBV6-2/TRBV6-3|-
TGTGCCAGCAGTACTAAGATAGGGGGATTTTACGAGCAGTACTTC
CASSTKIGGFYEQYF
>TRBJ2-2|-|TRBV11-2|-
TGTGCCAGCAGCCCCCTAGAGGGGGGGACCGAGGAGTTGTTTTTT
CASSPLEGGTEELFF
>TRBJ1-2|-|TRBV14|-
TGTGCCAGCAGCCATGATCTGGAGATGAACTATGGCTACACCTTC
CASSHDLEMNYGYTF
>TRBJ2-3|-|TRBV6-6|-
TGTGCCAGCAGTTACGTCGCTGGAGGGATATATACGCAGTATTTT
CASSYVAGGIYTQYF
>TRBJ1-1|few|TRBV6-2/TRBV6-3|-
TGTGCCAGCAGTAACCCTGAACATCGAAGGGCGGGAGCTTTCTTT
CASSNPEHRRAGAFF
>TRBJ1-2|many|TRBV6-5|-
TGTGCCAGCAGTTATCAAGGGTATGGCTACACCTTC
CASSYQGYGYTF
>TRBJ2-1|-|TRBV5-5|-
TGTGCCAACAACTTGGTTGGGGGTAAGTCCTACAATGAGCAGTTCTTC
CANNLVGGKSYNEQFF
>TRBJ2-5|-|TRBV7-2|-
TGTGCCAGCCAACCATCCCAGGGAACTCGGACCCAGTACTTC
CASQPSQGTRTQYF
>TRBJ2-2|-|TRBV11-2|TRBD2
TGTGCCAGCAGCTTAGCGGGAGGGCTGACCGGGGAGCTGTTTTTT
CASSLAGGLTGELFF
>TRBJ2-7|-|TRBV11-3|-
TGTGCCAGCAGATTAAGAGGGAGGTCCTGCGAGCAGTACTTC
CASRLRGRSCEQYF
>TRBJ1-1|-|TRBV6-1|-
TGTGCCAGCAGCAAAGGTCGGCGGCACAGTGAAGCATTCTTT
CASSKGRRHSEAFF
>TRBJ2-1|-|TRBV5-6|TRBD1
TGTGCCAGCAGCCCGGACGGGACAGGGGGGTACAATGAGCAGTTCTTC
CASSPDGTGGYNEQFF
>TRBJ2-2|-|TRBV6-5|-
TGTGACAGCAATTACACCATTGGCAGAACCGGGGAGCTGTTTTTT
CDSNYTIGRTGELFF
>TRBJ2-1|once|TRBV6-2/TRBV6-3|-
TGTGTCAGTATCCCTAAAGGGAAGGATGAGCAGTTCTTC
CVSIPKGKDEQFF
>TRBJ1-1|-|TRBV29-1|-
TGCAGCATTGAAGATCGGCAAGGTGTCACTGAAGCTTTCTTT
CSIEDRQGVTEAFF
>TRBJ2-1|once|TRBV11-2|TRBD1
TGTGCTAACAGCTTGAACAGGGACAGTGAGGAGTTCTTC
CANSLNRDSEEFF